The count of the clone carrying this T cell receptor (beta chain) is one. The data originate from a study of blood T cell repertoires in COVID-19. V shed 5 bases and J 4 bases; nucleotides not matched to a gene: 5. CDR1 and CDR2 (germline): SQVTM, ANQGSEA. The CDR3 is 13 amino acids. Either two negative PCRs, clearance, or symptom resolution qualified Cohort 3 donors as recovered. TCRdb's copy holds only in-frame clones and misses some; the assay was immunoSEQ multiplex PCR. The repertoire consists of roughly 190,000 clones, with approximately 80% occurring once and the leading ten covering over 9.5%.

The sequencing sample was made of PBMCs or T cells enriched from blood (not recorded which). The TCR comes from a middle-aged man who had recovered from COVID-19. The chain combines TRBV29-1 with TRBJ2-5; 9 nucleotides line up with TRBD1. This CDR3 is CSVPGTGLETQYF. CDR3 DNA sequence: TGCAGCGTTCCTGGGACAGGGTTAGAGACCCAGTACTTC.